Listed here are 11 T cell receptor beta chains from one sample, sequenced in a study of cytomegalovirus exposure and HLA in healthy donors. PCR involved 60 Vbeta and 13 Jbeta primers. Libraries were prepared by immunoSEQ multiplex PCR; TCRdb keeps only in-frame clonotypes and omits some of them. The data hold some 110,000 clones, with about three quarters observed a single time. Sequenced material: PBMCs. The receptor set was obtained from a woman between 45 and 60 years old in good health and CMV-seropositive.

J is TRBJ1-2 and V is TRBV5-1, with TRBD1 identical over 9 bases. The V gene end was trimmed by 4 bases and the J gene end by 8 bases; junction bases not matched to a gene: 15. The CDR3 contains 16 residues. The germline gives CDR1 SGHRS, CDR2 YFSETQ. CDR3 nucleotide sequence: TGCGCCAGCAGCGCCGGGACAGGGCAAACTCCGTGGGGCTACACCTTC. Amino acid sequence: CASSAGTGQTPWGYTF.

V gene TRBV9 combines with J gene TRBJ2-1; possibly TRBD2 for D (6 bases). Germline loops: CDR1 SGDLS, CDR2 YYNGEE. The CDR3 sequence is 14 residues long. Trimming took off 2 bases at V and 4 bases at J, with 10 bases between the two ends. This CDR3 is CASSVREEYNEQFF. Written as DNA, the CDR3 is TGTGCCAGCAGCGTCAGGGAGGAATACAATGAGCAGTTCTTC.

This chain connects TRBV28 to TRBJ1-2; 8 bases are a match to TRBD1. Germline V gene data show CDR1 as MDHEN and CDR2 as SYDVKM. With 5 bases clipped from V and 0 bases from J, the junction kept 11 bases outside the gene matches. The CDR3 sequence is 17 residues long. CDR3 bases: TGTGCCAGCAGTATAACGACAGGGGTTCAGCCTAACTATGGCTACACCTTC. This translates into CASSITTGVQPNYGYTF.

This chain joins TRBV6-4 and TRBJ1-2; D gene unclear. Looked up from germline, CDR1 is MRHNA and CDR2 is SNTAGT. V lost 0 bases and J 5 bases, leaving 10 bases between the germline ends. The CDR3 contains 14 residues. The CDR3 here is CASSDSGGNYGYTF. The CDR3 bases are TGTGCCAGCAGTGACTCTGGAGGGAATTATGGCTACACCTTC.

The rearrangement uses TRBV10-3 and TRBJ1-1, with 7 bases identical to TRBD1. Trimming removed 4 bases from V and 1 base from J; junction bases left unmatched: 12. The germline V gene encodes CDR1 ENHRY and CDR2 SYGVKD. The CDR3 covers 17 residues. CDR3 DNA sequence: TGTGCCATCAGTGTCCCCTCGACAGGGCTCAAGAACACTGAAGCTTTCTTT. It specifies CAISVPSTGLKNTEAFF.

The chain carries TRBV7-2 and TRBJ1-5; tentative D call: TRBD1 (6 bases). The CDR3 length is 15 residues. Germline loops: CDR1 SGHTA, CDR2 FQGNSA. V lost 5 bases and J lost 6, with 17 bases in between. The CDR3 sequence is CASSIEGGSLQPQHF. DNA of the CDR3: TGTGCCAGCAGCATCGAAGGGGGTTCTCTTCAGCCCCAGCATTTT. The full variable domain, its missing parts supplied by reference TRBV7-2 and TRBJ1-5, is GAGVSQSPSNKVTEKGKDVELRCDPISGHTALYWYRQSLGQGLEFLIYFQGNSAPDKSGLPSDRFSAERTGGSVSTLTIQRTQQEDSAVYLCASSIEGGSLQPQHFGDGTRLSIL.

V gene TRBV2 combines with J gene TRBJ1-2; D gene ambiguous. Germline assignment: CDR1 SNHLY and CDR2 FYNNEI. V was pared by 7 bases and J by 0 bases, with 9 bases between. The CDR3 is 13 residues long. The CDR3 sequence is CASMGRSNYGYTF. The CDR3 nucleotides are TGTGCCAGCATGGGCAGATCTAACTATGGCTACACCTTC. Filled out from reference TRBV2 and TRBJ1-2, the complete variable domain reads EPEVTQTPSHQVTQMGQEVILRCVPISNHLYFYWYRQILGQKVEFLVSFYNNEISEKSEIFDDQFSVERPDGSNFTLKIRSTKLEDSAMYFCASMGRSNYGYTFGSGTRLTVV.

The gene calls are TRBV28 and TRBJ2-3; D is perhaps TRBD2 (5 bases). The CDR3 spans 13 residues. V was shortened by 5 bases and J by 8 bases, with 14 bases between the two germline ends. CDR1 is MDHEN and CDR2 is SYDVKM in the germline V gene. Here the CDR3 reads CASSPGLSGTQYF. The CDR3 coding sequence is TGTGCCAGCAGTCCGGGCTTGAGCGGTACGCAGTATTTT.

This clone came up a few times. The gene calls are TRBV7-2 and TRBJ2-7; D perhaps matches TRBD1 (6 bases). Germline CDR1 SGHTA, CDR2 FQGNSA. This CDR3 spans 15 amino acids. V lost 0 bases, J lost 2 bases, and 11 bases lay in between. The CDR3 sequence is CASSLAEGHPYEQYF. CDR3 nucleotide sequence: TGTGCCAGCAGCTTAGCAGAGGGACACCCCTACGAGCAGTACTTC.

V is TRBV2 and J is TRBJ1-6, with D perhaps matching TRBD1 (6 bases). V lost 0 bases to trimming and J lost 4 bases, with 13 bases between them. This CDR3 comprises 17 residues. The germline CDR1 and CDR2 sequences are SNHLY and FYNNEI. The CDR3 region has the DNA TGTGCCAGCAGTGAAGCGGGGGCAGGGATTTATAATTCACCCCTCCACTTT. Amino acid sequence: CASSEAGAGIYNSPLHF.

The V gene is TRBV25-1, the J gene TRBJ2-2; D might be TRBD2 (7 bases). The V end lost 4 bases, the J end lost 6 bases, and 18 bases lay between the germline ends. This CDR3 comprises 16 residues. Germline CDR1 reads MGHDK; CDR2 reads SYGVNS. In nucleotides, the CDR3 is TGTGCCAGCAGTGCGAACAGGGAGGGTTTGGCCGGGGAGCTGTTTTTT. Amino acid sequence: CASSANREGLAGELFF. Supplemented by reference TRBV25-1 and TRBJ2-2, the full variable domain reads EADIYQTPRYLVIGTGKKITLECSQTMGHDKMYWYQQDPGMELHLIHYSYGVNSTEKGDLSSESTVSRIRTEHFPLTLESARPSHTSQYLCASSANREGLAGELFFGEGSRLTVL.